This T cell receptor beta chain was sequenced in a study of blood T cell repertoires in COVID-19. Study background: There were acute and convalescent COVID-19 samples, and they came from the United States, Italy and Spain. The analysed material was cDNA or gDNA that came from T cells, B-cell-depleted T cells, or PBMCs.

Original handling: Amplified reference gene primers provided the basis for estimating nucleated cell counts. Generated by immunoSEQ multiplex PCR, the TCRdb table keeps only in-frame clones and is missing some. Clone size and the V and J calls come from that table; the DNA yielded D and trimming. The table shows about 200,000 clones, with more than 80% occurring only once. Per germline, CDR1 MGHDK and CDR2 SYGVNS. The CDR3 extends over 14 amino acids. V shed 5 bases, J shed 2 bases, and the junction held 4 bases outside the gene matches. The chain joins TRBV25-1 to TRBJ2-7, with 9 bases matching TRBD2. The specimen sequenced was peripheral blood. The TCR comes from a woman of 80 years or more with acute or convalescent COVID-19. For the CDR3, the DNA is TGTGCCAGCAGTCAGACTAGCGGACCCTACGAGCAGTACTTC. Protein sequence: CASSQTSGPYEQYF.